A selection of T cell receptor beta chains follows, all from one sample in a study of CD8+ T cells in alopecia areata. Assay: immunoSEQ multiplex PCR; the TCRdb copy retains only in-frame clones and omits some. The data contain 35,000 to 45,000 clones, 80% to 95% of them singletons. Sequencing was performed on CD8+ T cells sorted from blood, taken at week 24, from a patient treated with tofacitinib. These receptors came from a human donor with alopecia areata. CDR3s include the opening cysteine and the closing phenylalanine or tryptophan. The order of the fields is clone size, V gene, J gene, D gene, CDR3 DNA, CDR3 protein. The D gene is left open where the match is weak. Not every row has a clone size; where given, it reads once, few, many or a size class.

abundance: -
v_gene: TRBV29-1
j_gene: TRBJ2-1
d_gene: TRBD2
CDR3nt: TGCAGCGCGCTAGCGGGTGGACAGTTCTTC
CDR3aa: CSALAGGQFF

abundance: -
v_gene: TRBV7-2
j_gene: TRBJ2-1
d_gene: TRBD1
CDR3nt: TGTGCCAGCAGCTTCCGGGACAGGGTCACTGAGCAGTTCTTC
CDR3aa: CASSFRDRVTEQFF

abundance: -
v_gene: TRBV9
j_gene: TRBJ2-7
d_gene: -
CDR3nt: TGTGCCAGTTCGAACAGGGTCCACGAGCAGTACTTC
CDR3aa: CASSNRVHEQYF

abundance: -
v_gene: TRBV9
j_gene: TRBJ2-7
d_gene: -
CDR3nt: TGTGCCAGCAGCGTCGGAGGGAACTCCTACGAGCAGTACTTC
CDR3aa: CASSVGGNSYEQYF

abundance: -
v_gene: TRBV9
j_gene: TRBJ2-7
d_gene: TRBD2
CDR3nt: TGTGCCAGCAGCGTAGGACTAGCGGGGGGCACCTACGAGCAGTACTTC
CDR3aa: CASSVGLAGGTYEQYF

abundance: -
v_gene: TRBV6-6
j_gene: TRBJ2-7
d_gene: -
CDR3nt: TGTGCCAGCAGTTCCCTCCTTGTCTACGAGCAGTACTTC
CDR3aa: CASSSLLVYEQYF

abundance: -
v_gene: TRBV29-1
j_gene: TRBJ2-5
d_gene: TRBD2
CDR3nt: TGCAGCGTTCAGGGGCTCGAGCGGGGGCTCCAAGAGACCCAGTACTTC
CDR3aa: CSVQGLERGLQETQYF

abundance: -
v_gene: TRBV29-1
j_gene: TRBJ2-7
d_gene: -
CDR3nt: TGCAGCGTTGAAGAAGTTCACGGTCCCTACGAGCAGTACTTC
CDR3aa: CSVEEVHGPYEQYF

abundance: -
v_gene: TRBV6-1
j_gene: TRBJ2-2
d_gene: TRBD2
CDR3nt: TGTGCCAGCAGTGCTAGCGGGGGGGCTAACACCGGGGAGCTGTTTTTT
CDR3aa: CASSASGGANTGELFF

abundance: -
v_gene: TRBV27
j_gene: TRBJ2-1
d_gene: -
CDR3nt: TGTGCCAGCAGTTTAGGTGGCAATGAGCAGTTCTTC
CDR3aa: CASSLGGNEQFF

abundance: -
v_gene: TRBV11-3
j_gene: TRBJ2-1
d_gene: -
CDR3nt: TGTGCCAGCAGCCCCGGCGGCCCCGACTCCTACAATGAGCAGTTCTTC
CDR3aa: CASSPGGPDSYNEQFF

abundance: -
v_gene: TRBV7-6
j_gene: TRBJ2-3
d_gene: TRBD1
CDR3nt: TGTGCCAGCAGCTTATCGACAGGGGGAGATACGCAGTATTTT
CDR3aa: CASSLSTGGDTQYF

abundance: -
v_gene: TRBV5-1
j_gene: TRBJ2-3
d_gene: TRBD1
CDR3nt: TGCGCCAGCAAGGGACAGTTTGCAGATACGCAGTATTTT
CDR3aa: CASKGQFADTQYF

abundance: -
v_gene: TRBV4-3
j_gene: TRBJ2-2
d_gene: -
CDR3nt: TGCGCCAGCAGCCAAGACCCTCCTGGGACGACCGGGGAGCTGTTTTTT
CDR3aa: CASSQDPPGTTGELFF

abundance: -
v_gene: TRBV18
j_gene: TRBJ2-6
d_gene: -
CDR3nt: TGTGCCAGCTCACCTTCCATCGGGGGACGGTGGACCTCTGGGGCCAACGTCCTGACTTTC
CDR3aa: CASSPSIGGRWTSGANVLTF

abundance: -
v_gene: TRBV6-5
j_gene: TRBJ2-2
d_gene: -
CDR3nt: TGTGCCAGCAGTTACGGAACTACGCCCACCGGGGAGCTGTTTTTT
CDR3aa: CASSYGTTPTGELFF

abundance: -
v_gene: TRBV28
j_gene: TRBJ2-1
d_gene: -
CDR3nt: TGTGCCAGCAGTTTTGCCCTCGTCGGAGAGGATGAGCAGTTCTTC
CDR3aa: CASSFALVGEDEQFF

abundance: -
v_gene: TRBV27
j_gene: TRBJ2-1
d_gene: -
CDR3nt: TGTGCCAGCAGTCCCCCGGGCTACAATAATGAGCAGTTCTTC
CDR3aa: CASSPPGYNNEQFF

abundance: once
v_gene: TRBV6-1
j_gene: TRBJ2-7
d_gene: TRBD1
CDR3nt: TGTGCCGGAAGAACCGGGACAGGGACCTACGAGCAGTACTTC
CDR3aa: CAGRTGTGTYEQYF

abundance: -
v_gene: TRBV25-1
j_gene: TRBJ1-2
d_gene: -
CDR3nt: TGTGCCAGCAGTGAAGGAAGATTGGACTATGGCTACACCTTC
CDR3aa: CASSEGRLDYGYTF

abundance: -
v_gene: TRBV19
j_gene: TRBJ2-7
d_gene: -
CDR3nt: TGTGCCAGTAGTATAGAGGACAGCTACGAGCAGTACTTC
CDR3aa: CASSIEDSYEQYF

abundance: -
v_gene: TRBV29-1
j_gene: TRBJ2-3
d_gene: -
CDR3nt: TGCAGCGTTGAGATTCAACACGGGCCTTACACAGATACGCAGTATTTT
CDR3aa: CSVEIQHGPYTDTQYF

abundance: -
v_gene: TRBV25-1
j_gene: TRBJ2-7
d_gene: -
CDR3nt: TGTGCCAGCAGTGGACCTACAGATTTCTCCTACGAGCAGTACTTC
CDR3aa: CASSGPTDFSYEQYF

abundance: -
v_gene: TRBV7-9
j_gene: TRBJ2-7
d_gene: -
CDR3nt: TGTGCCAGCAGCTTAGGGCCCAACTACGAGCAGTACTTC
CDR3aa: CASSLGPNYEQYF

abundance: -
v_gene: TRBV7-8
j_gene: TRBJ2-1
d_gene: TRBD2
CDR3nt: TGTGCCAGCAGCTTACCGACTAGCGGGGGGGCTAACAATGAGCAGTTCTTC
CDR3aa: CASSLPTSGGANNEQFF

abundance: -
v_gene: TRBV11-1
j_gene: TRBJ2-7
d_gene: -
CDR3nt: TGTGCCAGCAGCGTTCTGAACTACGAGCAGTACTTC
CDR3aa: CASSVLNYEQYF

abundance: -
v_gene: TRBV4-3
j_gene: TRBJ2-5
d_gene: -
CDR3nt: TGCGCCAGCAGCCAAGGGCAGGGTTTGTCAGAGACCCAGTACTTC
CDR3aa: CASSQGQGLSETQYF

abundance: -
v_gene: TRBV28
j_gene: TRBJ2-2
d_gene: -
CDR3nt: TGTGCCAGCAGTCAAATCCCTCACGGGGGCTTGGACACCGGGGAGCTGTTTTTT
CDR3aa: CASSQIPHGGLDTGELFF

abundance: -
v_gene: TRBV27
j_gene: TRBJ2-5
d_gene: TRBD1
CDR3nt: TGTGCCAGCAGTTCAGGGACAGGGCTTCTTGGGACCCAGTACTTC
CDR3aa: CASSSGTGLLGTQYF

abundance: -
v_gene: TRBV5-1
j_gene: TRBJ1-1
d_gene: -
CDR3nt: TGCGCCAGCAGCTTGGGCATGGGGCTGAACACTGAAGCTTTCTTT
CDR3aa: CASSLGMGLNTEAFF

abundance: -
v_gene: TRBV27
j_gene: TRBJ2-3
d_gene: TRBD2
CDR3nt: TGTGCCAGCAGACCACTAGCGGGGTCACGCACAGATACGCAGTATTTT
CDR3aa: CASRPLAGSRTDTQYF

abundance: -
v_gene: TRBV5-5
j_gene: TRBJ2-7
d_gene: -
CDR3nt: TGTGCCAGCAGCTTAAACAGGGGACTCTACGAGCAGTACTTC
CDR3aa: CASSLNRGLYEQYF

abundance: -
v_gene: TRBV7-9
j_gene: TRBJ2-5
d_gene: -
CDR3nt: TGTGCCAGCAGCGCTCGCGTGGAGACCCAGTACTTC
CDR3aa: CASSARVETQYF

abundance: -
v_gene: TRBV4-3
j_gene: TRBJ2-7
d_gene: TRBD2
CDR3nt: TGCGCCAGCAGCCAAGGGGGAGGGAACTACGAGCAGTACTTC
CDR3aa: CASSQGGGNYEQYF

abundance: -
v_gene: TRBV27
j_gene: TRBJ1-5
d_gene: -
CDR3nt: TGTGCCAGCAGTCTATGGGGGAGGTCTGATCAGCCCCAGCATTTT
CDR3aa: CASSLWGRSDQPQHF

abundance: -
v_gene: TRBV7-2
j_gene: TRBJ2-7
d_gene: -
CDR3nt: TGTGCCAGCAGCGAGCAGGGCCCCAACGAGCAGTACTTC
CDR3aa: CASSEQGPNEQYF

abundance: -
v_gene: TRBV7-6
j_gene: TRBJ2-7
d_gene: TRBD1
CDR3nt: TGTGCCAGCAGCACCGGACAGGGGGGGTACGAGCAGTACTTC
CDR3aa: CASSTGQGGYEQYF

abundance: -
v_gene: TRBV7-9
j_gene: TRBJ2-1
d_gene: -
CDR3nt: TGTGCCAGCAGCTTGGGGGAGTACAATGAGCAGTTCTTC
CDR3aa: CASSLGEYNEQFF

abundance: -
v_gene: TRBV7-8
j_gene: TRBJ2-2
d_gene: -
CDR3nt: TGTGCCAGCAGCTCACCCCAGGGAAACACCGGGGAGCTGTTTTTT
CDR3aa: CASSSPQGNTGELFF

abundance: -
v_gene: TRBV2
j_gene: TRBJ2-3
d_gene: TRBD2
CDR3nt: TGTGCCAGCAGTGGTCGGCCTAGCGGGGGTCAAGATACGCAGTATTTT
CDR3aa: CASSGRPSGGQDTQYF